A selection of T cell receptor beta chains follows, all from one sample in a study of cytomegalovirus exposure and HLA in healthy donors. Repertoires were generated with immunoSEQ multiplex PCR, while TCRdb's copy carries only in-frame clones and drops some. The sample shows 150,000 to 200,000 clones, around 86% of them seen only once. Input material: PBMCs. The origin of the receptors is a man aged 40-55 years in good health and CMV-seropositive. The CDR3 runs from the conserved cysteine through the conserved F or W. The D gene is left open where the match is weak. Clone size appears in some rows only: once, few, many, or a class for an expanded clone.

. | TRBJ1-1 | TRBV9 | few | TGTGCCAGCAGCGTAAGAGGCCAGGGCGCTGAAGCTTTCTTT | CASSVRGQGAEAFF
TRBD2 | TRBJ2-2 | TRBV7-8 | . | TGTGCCAGCACACGGACACTAGCGGGGAACACCGGGGAGCTGTTTTTT | CASTRTLAGNTGELFF
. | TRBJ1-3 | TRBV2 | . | TGTGCCAGCAGGAAGGGGTTGATTGGAAACACCATATATTTT | CASRKGLIGNTIYF
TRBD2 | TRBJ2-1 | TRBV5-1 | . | TGCGCCAGCAGCTCCTCCGGGACTAGCGGGGGGGCCGTCAATGAGCAGTTCTTC | CASSSSGTSGGAVNEQFF
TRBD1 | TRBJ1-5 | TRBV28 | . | TGTGCCAGCACCTCGGGCAGGGGGCGTTTTCAGCCCCAGCATTTT | CASTSGRGRFQPQHF
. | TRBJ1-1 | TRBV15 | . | TGTGCCACCAGCAGAGATAAATGGAACACTGAAGCTTTCTTT | CATSRDKWNTEAFF
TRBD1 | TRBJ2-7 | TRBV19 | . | TGTGCCAGTGGTAGGAATCAGGGACAGGACGAGCAGTACTTC | CASGRNQGQDEQYF
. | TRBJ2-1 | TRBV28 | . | TGTGCCAGCAGTTTACAGGGGGGAAAGTTCTTC | CASSLQGGKFF
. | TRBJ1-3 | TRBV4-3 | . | TGCGCCAGCAGCCAAGGGGTAGGACAGCCTGGAAACACCATATATTTT | CASSQGVGQPGNTIYF
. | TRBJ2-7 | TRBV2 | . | TGTGCCAGCAGTGGCGTCGACCAGGGCCTTTACGAGCAGTACTTC | CASSGVDQGLYEQYF
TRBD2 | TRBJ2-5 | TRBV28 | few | TGTGCCAGCAGTAGGAGACTGGGACTAGCGGGGGGGGAGACCCAGTACTTC | CASSRRLGLAGGETQYF